What follows are 29 T cell receptor beta chains derived from one specimen sequenced in a study of T cells in Graves' hyperthyroidism and ophthalmopathy. TCR beta CDR3 sequences were amplified from RNA transcripts. During a first-round RT-PCR of the TCR CDR3, the HTBI primer set was used. TCRdb independently ran MiXCR on the multiplex PCR reads; one entry per CDR3 protein. This sample has more than 500,000 distinct CDR3 sequences; 13% to 15% occur once, and the top ten carry more than 11%. The sample taken for sequencing was blood. These TCRs come from a middle-aged woman with Graves' hyperthyroidism.

The genes are TRBV3-1 and TRBJ2-3; maybe TRBD1 (6 bases). The germline V and J ends were trimmed by 0 bases and 6 bases, with 16 bases remaining between them. This CDR3 has 16 residues. CDR1 is LGHDT, CDR2 YNNKEL, per germline (reference sequence). The CDR3: CASSQDIGHGGDTQYF. In nucleotides, the CDR3 is TGTGCCAGCAGCCAAGATATCGGCCATGGGGGCGATACGCAGTATTTT.

This clonotype appeared a few times. The chain employs TRBV24-1 and TRBJ2-1; D might be TRBD2 (6 bases). The V and J ends lost 4 bases and 6 bases respectively, with 18 bases between them. Germline loops: CDR1 KGHDR, CDR2 SFDVKD. The CDR3 sequence is 16 residues long. CDR3 sequence reads: CATSEIGGTAGNEQFF. CDR3 nucleotide sequence: TGTGCCACCAGTGAAATAGGCGGGACGGCCGGCAATGAGCAGTTCTTC.

This clonotype was picked up many times. Compared with germline, one end of the junction differs, possibly owing to a read error. V usage is TRBV7-7 and J usage is TRBJ2-3; D is possibly TRBD1 (5 bases). The germline gives CDR1 SSHAT, CDR2 FNYEAQ (reference sequence). The CDR3 sequence is 15 residues long. DNA for the CDR3: TGTGCTAGCAGCCCGGAGCTCAGGGGCACAGATACGCAGTATTTT. Translation: CASSPELRGTDTQYF.

In regard to this clonotype: Possible read error: a much larger clone is one base away. The chain combines TRBV10-3 with TRBJ2-7, with D hard to call. The length of the CDR3 is 15 residues. V lost 3 bases to trimming and J lost 0 bases, with 12 bases between them. The germline V gene has CDR1 ENHRY and CDR2 SYGVKD. In DNA form, the CDR3 reads TGTGCCATCAGTGAAGATCAGAGCAGCTCCTACGAGCAGTACTTC. Protein product: CAISEDQSSSYEQYF.

In its sample, this clonotype was seen a few times. The chain uses TRBV7-2 and TRBJ1-1; no clear D. This CDR3 spans 13 amino acids. V dropped 1 base and J dropped 5 bases, with 8 bases sitting between them. Germline V gene data show CDR1 as SGHTA and CDR2 as FQGNSA. CDR3 amino acids: CASSLVSETEAFF. The CDR3 DNA is TGTGCCAGCAGCTTAGTATCAGAGACTGAAGCTTTCTTT.

This clonotype was observed many times. This chain uses TRBV5-6 with TRBJ2-7, with 11 nucleotides matching TRBD2. CDR3 length equals 18 residues. Germline V lookup: CDR1 SGHDT, CDR2 YYEEEE. Trimming took 0 bases from V and 2 from J; bases not matched to a gene: 10. As DNA, the CDR3 is TGTGCCAGCAGCTTGGCCACTAGCGGGAGTAGGTTGGCCTACGAGCAGTACTTC. This codes for CASSLATSGSRLAYEQYF.

In this sample, this clonotype turned up once. This chain joins TRBV20-1 and TRBJ2-7; D unclear. With 0 bases removed from V and 0 bases from J, the gap between germline ends came to 12 bases. Germline V gene lookup returns CDR1 DFQATT and CDR2 SNEGSKA (reference sequence). The CDR3 consists of 15 residues. The CDR3 DNA is TGCAGTGCTAGAGATCCGTCCAGCTCCTCCTACGAGCAGTACTTC. Protein sequence: CSARDPSSSSYEQYF.

This chain uses TRBV3-1 with TRBJ2-1; TRBD2 agrees at 7 bases. The CDR3 runs 16 residues. The J segment lost 3 bases and the V segment lost 0 bases, leaving 5 bases of the junction unmatched. Germline CDR1 and CDR2: LGHDT and YNNKEL (reference sequence). The CDR3 reads CASSQDVSSGYNEQFF. CDR3 in DNA: TGTGCCAGCAGCCAAGACGTTTCTAGCGGCTACAATGAGCAGTTCTTC.

This clonotype was found a few times. The chain joins TRBV20-1 to TRBJ2-7, with D unclear. CDR3 size: 15 residues. Germline V gene lookup returns CDR1 DFQATT and CDR2 SNEGSKA (reference sequence). V was clipped by 0 bases and J by 5 bases, with 17 bases between them. This CDR3 reads CSARDRKDGQDEQYF. In DNA, the CDR3 is TGCAGTGCTAGAGATAGGAAGGACGGCCAGGACGAGCAGTACTTC.

This clonotype has at least ten counts. The rearrangement uses TRBV7-2 and TRBJ1-2, with D uncertain. Germline CDR1 is SGHTA and CDR2 is FQGNSA. This CDR3 has 14 amino acids. Trimming cost V 5 bases and J 5 bases, with 15 bases left between them. The CDR3 DNA is TGTGCCAGCAGCCTCCTAAACAACATGTATGGCTACACCTTC. Protein: CASSLLNNMYGYTF.

This rearrangement joins TRBV19 to TRBJ2-5, with D tentatively TRBD2 (6 bases). CDR1 is LNHDA and CDR2 is SQIVND in the germline V gene (reference sequence). The CDR3 totals 16 residues. The V end was cut by 0 bases, the J end by 5 bases, with 16 bases between. CDR3 sequence reads: CASSIDLARGRETQYF. CDR3 DNA: TGTGCCAGTAGTATAGATCTAGCCAGAGGGAGGGAGACCCAGTACTTC.

The chain employs TRBV7-8 and TRBJ1-2; D is unresolved. Germline CDR1 and CDR2: SGHVS and FQNEAQ. CDR3 size: 15 residues. V dropped 1 base and J dropped 4 bases, with 13 bases sitting between them. CDR3 protein: CASSLEGGLVYGYTF. Here the CDR3 DNA reads TGTGCCAGCAGCTTAGAGGGCGGATTGGTCTATGGCTACACCTTC. The full variable domain, with the rest looked up from reference TRBV7-8 and TRBJ1-2, is GAGVSQSPRYKVAKRGQDVALRCDPISGHVSLFWYQQALGQGPEFLTYFQNEAQLDKSGLPSDRFFAERPEGSVSTLKIQRTQQEDSAVYLCASSLEGGLVYGYTFGSGTRLTVV.

At least ten counts were recorded for this clonotype. The genes are TRBV5-8 and TRBJ1-2; D gene uncertain. This CDR3 region has 12 residues. Germline CDR1 SGHTS, CDR2 YDEGEE. V lost 2 bases to trimming and J lost 5 bases, with 7 bases between them. As DNA, the CDR3 is TGTGCCAGCAGCTTTGGGATTTATGGCTACACCTTC. Translated, it gives CASSFGIYGYTF.

The chain uses TRBV20-1 and TRBJ1-1; tentative D call: TRBD1 (5 bases). CDR1 is DFQATT and CDR2 is SNEGSKA in the germline V gene (reference sequence). CDR3 size: 11 residues. V lost 7 bases to trimming and J lost 0 bases, with 6 bases between them. CDR3 loop: CSGQMNTEAFF. The DNA for the CDR3 is TGCAGTGGACAGATGAACACTGAAGCTTTCTTT.

The sample holds many counts of this clonotype. V gene TRBV3-1 combines with J gene TRBJ1-4; 10 bases agree with TRBD1. The germline V gene has CDR1 LGHDT and CDR2 YNNKEL (reference sequence). CDR3 length equals 14 residues. J gave up 8 bases and V 0 bases, and 0 bases lay outside the gene matches. CDR3 region: CASSQEGQGEKLFF. Written as DNA, the CDR3 is TGTGCCAGCAGCCAAGAGGGACAGGGGGAAAAACTGTTTTTT.

This chain joins TRBV6-4 and TRBJ1-3; D not resolved. Germline CDR1 MRHNA, CDR2 SNTAGT. Trimming pared 11 bases from V and 4 bases from J, leaving 18 bases between. This CDR3 comprises 14 residues. The CDR3 nucleotides are TGTGCCCGCCTCCAATCCGGTGGAGGAAACACCATATATTTT. Its translation is CARLQSGGGNTIYF.

A remark on this clonotype: This may arise from a read error, as a much more abundant clone is one base away. The gene calls are TRBV2 and TRBJ1-4, with D unclear. This CDR3 is 13 amino acids long. Germline V gene lookup returns CDR1 SNHLY and CDR2 FYNNEI. The V gene lost 6 bases and the J gene lost 0 bases, with 5 bases spanning the gap. CDR3 amino acids: CASRGTTNEKLFF. CDR3 nucleotides: TGTGCCAGCAGGGGGACAACTAATGAAAAACTGTTTTTT.

This clonotype occurred many times. CDR3 sequence (DNA): TGTGCCTGGAGTAGAGTGGGTCCGGGGGAGCAGTACTTC. Its protein is CAWSRVGPGEQYF. The chain couples TRBV30 to TRBJ2-7; weak D call: TRBD2 (5 bases). The CDR3 spans 13 residues. V was shortened by 2 bases and J by 7 bases, with 15 bases between the two germline ends. Germline V lookup: CDR1 GTSNPN, CDR2 SVGIG (reference sequence).

There are many counts of this clonotype. The V call is TRBV28, the J call TRBJ1-1; a weak D match, TRBD1 (6 bases). Germline V gene data show CDR1 as MDHEN and CDR2 as SYDVKM. The CDR3 covers 16 residues. With 3 bases removed from V and 6 bases from J, the gap between germline ends came to 20 bases. The CDR3 loop reads CASSFSSGAIWAEAFF. The CDR3 DNA reads as TGTGCCAGCAGTTTCTCGTCAGGGGCCATATGGGCTGAAGCTTTCTTT.

This clonotype was recorded at least ten times. The J gene is TRBJ1-2, the V gene TRBV30; a possible D gene is TRBD1 (5 bases). The CDR3 is 13 amino acids. The V and J ends lost 7 bases and 5 bases respectively, with 17 bases between them. Per the germline V gene, CDR1 is GTSNPN and CDR2 is SVGIG (reference sequence). The CDR3 protein is CASSGGNSYGYTF. The CDR3 DNA follows: TGTGCCTCAAGCGGGGGGAATTCTTATGGCTACACCTTC.

This clonotype was found many times. The V and J genes are TRBV7-2 and TRBJ2-1; 7 bases align to TRBD2. CDR1 is SGHTA and CDR2 is FQGNSA in the germline V gene. The CDR3 runs to 12 residues. V lost 6 bases and J lost 8; bases outside the gene matches: 4. This chain's CDR3 is CASSSSGHEQFF. CDR3 bases: TGTGCCAGCAGTTCTAGCGGACATGAGCAGTTCTTC. The full variable domain, rest sourced from reference TRBV7-2 and TRBJ2-1, is GAGVSQSPSNKVTEKGKDVELRCDPISGHTALYWYRQSLGQGLEFLIYFQGNSAPDKSGLPSDRFSAERTGGSVSTLTIQRTQQEDSAVYLCASSSSGHEQFFGPGTRLTVL.

This clonotype was recorded a few times. The chain joins TRBV4-1 to TRBJ2-7, with 11 nucleotides matching TRBD1. The V gene's germline CDR1 is MGHRA and CDR2 YSYEKL. This CDR3 contains 15 residues. V lost 3 bases, J lost 4 bases, and 5 bases stayed unmatched. The CDR3 region is CASSQGQGGLYEQYF. The CDR3 DNA sequence: TGCGCCAGCAGCCAGGGACAGGGGGGACTTTACGAGCAGTACTTC.

The chain is built from TRBV20-1 and TRBJ2-1; the D gene could be TRBD1 or TRBD2 (5 bases each). This CDR3 comprises 17 residues. With 6 bases removed from V and 1 base from J, the gap between germline ends came to 22 bases. Germline CDR1 and CDR2: DFQATT and SNEGSKA (reference sequence). CDR3: CSATGTKGYESYNEQFF. The CDR3 DNA is TGCAGTGCCACCGGGACCAAAGGATATGAGTCCTACAATGAGCAGTTCTTC.

The sample holds many counts of this clonotype. This chain joins TRBV5-1 and TRBJ2-1; perhaps TRBD1 as D (7 bases). CDR3 length equals 17 residues. Germline V gives CDR1 SGHRS, CDR2 YFSETQ. Trimming took off 0 bases at V and 4 bases at J, with 17 bases between the two ends. CDR3 amino acids: CASSLGGGTANYNEQFF. The CDR3, as DNA: TGCGCCAGCAGCTTGGGTGGGGGGACAGCGAATTACAATGAGCAGTTCTTC.

Only a few counts were recorded for this clonotype. The chain uses TRBV29-1 and TRBJ2-7, with 7 bases aligning to TRBD2. The CDR3 contains 14 residues. CDR1 and CDR2 from the germline V gene are SQVTM and ANQGSEA. Trimming cost V 6 bases and J 4 bases; bases outside gene matches: 12. This chain's CDR3 is CSVGTSVYAYEQYF. CDR3 nucleotides: TGCAGCGTAGGCACTAGCGTTTACGCATACGAGCAGTACTTC.

This clonotype was seen only a few times. The rearrangement uses TRBV4-1 and TRBJ2-1; weak D call: TRBD1 (5 bases). Trimming took 1 base from V and 1 from J, leaving 8 bases between them. There are 15 residues in the CDR3. Germline loops: CDR1 MGHRA, CDR2 YSYEKL. CDR3 coding DNA: TGCGCCAGCAGCCAAGTCCAGGGTTCCTACAATGAGCAGTTCTTC. The encoded protein is CASSQVQGSYNEQFF.

This clonotype was seen at least ten times. The chain carries TRBV2 and TRBJ1-5; 9 nucleotides align to TRBD1. The CDR3 extends over 13 amino acids. Germline values: CDR1 SNHLY, CDR2 FYNNEI. V shed 7 bases, J shed 5 bases, and the junction held 3 bases outside the gene matches. In DNA form, the CDR3 reads TGTGCCAGCAACCGACAGGGGGATCAGCCCCAGCATTTT. Protein product: CASNRQGDQPQHF.

This clonotype came up many times. The chain links TRBV20-1 to TRBJ2-1; D might be TRBD1 or TRBD2, each matching 7 bases. V was trimmed by 6 bases and J by 6 bases, leaving 21 bases between them. The germline CDR1 and CDR2 sequences are DFQATT and SNEGSKA (reference sequence). This CDR3 comprises 15 residues. CDR3 in amino acids: CSADTTGRAINEQFF. The CDR3 region has the DNA TGCAGTGCCGACACGACAGGGAGGGCCATCAATGAGCAGTTCTTC.

This clonotype was seen many times. The chain combines TRBV2 with TRBJ2-5, with 11 positions matching TRBD1. This CDR3 has 15 residues. The V gene's germline CDR1 is SNHLY and CDR2 FYNNEI. With V trimmed by 8 bases and J by 1 base, 6 bases remained unmatched. CDR3 residues: CASGGTGGTQETQYF. The CDR3, as DNA: TGTGCCAGCGGTGGGACAGGGGGGACCCAAGAGACCCAGTACTTC.